This T cell receptor beta chain stems from a study of post-analysis software for immune sequencing data. Of note for this clonotype: The antigen is unknown.

Trimming cost V 1 base and J 5 bases, with 3 bases left between them. This CDR3 has 12 amino acids. The germline V gene has CDR1 LNHNV and CDR2 YYDKDF (reference sequence). Included in the TCR beta cDNA libraries were unique molecular identifiers. Input amounts of roughly 0.85 to 10 million T cells were used. These gave roughly 0.5 million cDNA molecules, so each molecule approximated one T cell. TCRdb re-analysed the PCR reads in MiXCR, keeping a single row per CDR3 protein. The data show about 820,000 distinct CDR3 sequences, under 70% seen once. Broader study findings: Included in a set of a few TRBV segments more frequent in patients than controls were TRBV5-6, TRBV5-1 and TRBV20-1.

The V call is TRBV15, the J call TRBJ2-1; no firm D call. The specimen was blood. This TCR was sampled from a girl between 5 and 17 years old with multiple sclerosis. CDR3 in amino acids: CATSRADNEQFF. In nucleotides, the CDR3 is TGTGCCACCAGCAGAGCCGACAATGAGCAGTTCTTC.